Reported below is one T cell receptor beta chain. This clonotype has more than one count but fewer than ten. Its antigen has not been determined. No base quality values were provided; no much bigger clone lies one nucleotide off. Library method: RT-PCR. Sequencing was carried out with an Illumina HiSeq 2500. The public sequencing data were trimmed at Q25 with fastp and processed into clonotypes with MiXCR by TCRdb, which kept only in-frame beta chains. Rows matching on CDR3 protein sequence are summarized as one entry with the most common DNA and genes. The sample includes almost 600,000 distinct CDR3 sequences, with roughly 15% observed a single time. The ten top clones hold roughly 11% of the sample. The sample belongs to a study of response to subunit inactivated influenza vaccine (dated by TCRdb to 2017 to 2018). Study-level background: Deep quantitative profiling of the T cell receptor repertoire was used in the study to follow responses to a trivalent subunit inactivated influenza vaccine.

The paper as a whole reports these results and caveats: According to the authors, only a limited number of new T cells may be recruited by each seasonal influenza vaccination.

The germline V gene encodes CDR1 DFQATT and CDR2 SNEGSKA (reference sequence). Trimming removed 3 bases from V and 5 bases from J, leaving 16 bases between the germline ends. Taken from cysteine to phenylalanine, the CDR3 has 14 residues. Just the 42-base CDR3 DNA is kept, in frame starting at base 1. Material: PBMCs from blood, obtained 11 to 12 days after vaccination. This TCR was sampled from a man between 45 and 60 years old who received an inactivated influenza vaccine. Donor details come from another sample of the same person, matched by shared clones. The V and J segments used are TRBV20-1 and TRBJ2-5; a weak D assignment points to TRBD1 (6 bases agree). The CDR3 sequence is CSASRGHMAETQYF. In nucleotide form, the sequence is TGCAGTGCTAGCCGGGGACATATGGCGGAGACCCAGTACTTC.